Sequencing of this T cell receptor beta chain was carried out in a study of cytomegalovirus exposure and HLA in healthy donors. As for this clone: As yet, its antigen is unknown.

Whole-study results and caveats: Donors were assumed by presence/absence analyses to have roughly uniform sequencing depth. Common viral pathogens were later found to be apparently linked to several of the most significant clusters. About 87% or about 30% of the time was how often most TCR beta V segments were productive, according to an earlier analysis. Among TCR beta chains, those listed as cytomegalovirus-associated numbered fewer than 200.

Per germline, CDR1 SGHVS and CDR2 FQNEAQ. The CDR3 has 14 amino acids. V dropped 3 bases and J dropped 4 bases, with 10 bases sitting between them. PCR amplification relied on 60 Vbeta primers (plus 13 Jbeta primers). TCRdb keeps only in-frame clones here, not all; method: immunoSEQ multiplex PCR. The sample table includes 150,000 to 200,000 clones. This clonotype originated in a man aged 25-45 years in good health and CMV-seronegative. The chain employs TRBV7-8 and TRBJ1-5; D is possibly TRBD1 (5 bases). What was sequenced was PBMCs. The CDR3 reads CASSFKGRNQPQHF. Here the CDR3 DNA reads TGTGCCAGCAGCTTCAAGGGGCGGAATCAGCCCCAGCATTTT.